This is a list of T cell receptor beta chains from one sample in a study of cytomegalovirus exposure and HLA in healthy donors. The protocol was immunoSEQ multiplex PCR, while the TCRdb copy is restricted to in-frame clones and leaves out a portion. The sample totals approximately 43,000 clones. Sequenced: PBMCs. The receptors were gathered from a woman aged 25 to 39 in good health and CMV-seronegative. CDR3s include the opening cysteine and the closing phenylalanine or tryptophan. Each record gives: CDR3 DNA, CDR3 protein, CDR3 length, D gene, J gene, V gene. A D gene is named only where the DNA matches it firmly.

DNA: TGCAGCGTTCAGGGTAACGAACCCTACGAGCAGTACTTC; CDR3: CSVQGNEPYEQYF; length: 13; D: NA; J: TRBJ2-7; V: TRBV29-1
DNA: TGTGCCAGCAGCTCTTCATCAGGGGGGCCGACTATTAGGGAGCAGTACTTC; CDR3: CASSSSSGGPTIREQYF; length: 17; D: NA; J: TRBJ2-7; V: TRBV7-9
DNA: TGTGCCTGGAGTGTAAATCCAGCGGGAGGCCCCCCGGGAAGGGGGTATGAGCAGTTCTTC; CDR3: CAWSVNPAGGPPGRGYEQFF; length: 20; D: TRBD2; J: TRBJ2-1; V: TRBV30
DNA: TGTGCCAGCAGAACGACAGGGGTGACAGATACGCAGTATTTT; CDR3: CASRTTGVTDTQYF; length: 14; D: TRBD1; J: TRBJ2-3; V: TRBV6-6
DNA: TGTGCCAGCAGCGTAGGCCAGGGATTGAACACTGAAGCTTTCTTT; CDR3: CASSVGQGLNTEAFF; length: 15; D: NA; J: TRBJ1-1; V: TRBV9
DNA: TGTGCCAGCAGCTTAGGGCGGGAGAGCTACGAGCAGTACTTC; CDR3: CASSLGRESYEQYF; length: 14; D: TRBD2; J: TRBJ2-7; V: TRBV7-2
DNA: TGCGCCAGCAGCCGAACGGGGGACAGCGAGCAGTACTTC; CDR3: CASSRTGDSEQYF; length: 13; D: NA; J: TRBJ2-7; V: TRBV5-1
DNA: TGTGCCAGCAGTGAAGGGAGGGTGCGGAACACTGAAGCTTTCTTT; CDR3: CASSEGRVRNTEAFF; length: 15; D: NA; J: TRBJ1-1; V: TRBV6-1
DNA: TGTGCCTGGAGTCCACAGACAGGGGGCCTGCTTTCTGGGGCCAACGTCCTGACTTTC; CDR3: CAWSPQTGGLLSGANVLTF; length: 19; D: TRBD1; J: TRBJ2-6; V: TRBV30
DNA: TGTGCCAGCAGCCAAAGTGGATCGGGAGGTCGGGAGCAGTACTTC; CDR3: CASSQSGSGGREQYF; length: 15; D: TRBD2; J: TRBJ2-7; V: TRBV7-3
DNA: TGTGCCAGCAGCGAGGGACGGACAGGGTCCCCCGGGGAGCTGTTTTTT; CDR3: CASSEGRTGSPGELFF; length: 16; D: TRBD1; J: TRBJ2-2; V: TRBV11-3
DNA: TGTGCCAGCAGCCCTGGCCCTTCCTACGAGCAGTACTTC; CDR3: CASSPGPSYEQYF; length: 13; D: NA; J: TRBJ2-7; V: TRBV11-1
DNA: TGCGCCAGCACCCTGGGACAGGGGCATGGCTACACCTTC; CDR3: CASTLGQGHGYTF; length: 13; D: TRBD1; J: TRBJ1-2; V: TRBV5-1
DNA: TGTGCCAGCAGTGAATCTATCTTTACGGCTGAAGCTTTCTTT; CDR3: CASSESIFTAEAFF; length: 14; D: NA; J: TRBJ1-1; V: TRBV25-1
DNA: TGTGCCAGCAGCCCCGGACTAGCGGCCTACACCGGGGAGCTGTTTTTT; CDR3: CASSPGLAAYTGELFF; length: 16; D: TRBD2; J: TRBJ2-2; V: TRBV7-9
DNA: TGTGCCAGCAGCATCCAACTCACAGATACGCAGTATTTT; CDR3: CASSIQLTDTQYF; length: 13; D: NA; J: TRBJ2-3; V: TRBV7-6
DNA: TGTGCCAGCAGCCCATCCTACAGGGGGAATCCGGACGAGCAGTACTTC; CDR3: CASSPSYRGNPDEQYF; length: 16; D: TRBD1; J: TRBJ2-7; V: TRBV9
DNA: TGTGCCAGCAGGGGGGGGACTAGTGGTAATGAGCAGTTCTTC; CDR3: CASRGGTSGNEQFF; length: 14; D: TRBD2; J: TRBJ2-1; V: TRBV6-4
DNA: TGCAGCGTTGGGCTGATGACAGTCGGAGTCTATGGCTACACCTTC; CDR3: CSVGLMTVGVYGYTF; length: 15; D: NA; J: TRBJ1-2; V: TRBV29-1
DNA: TGCGCCAGCAGCTCGAAGTCCGGGACATTCACCTACGAGCAGTACTTC; CDR3: CASSSKSGTFTYEQYF; length: 16; D: NA; J: TRBJ2-7; V: TRBV5-1
DNA: TGCAGCGTTGAGACAGGGAGGGATACGCAGTATTTT; CDR3: CSVETGRDTQYF; length: 12; D: NA; J: TRBJ2-3; V: TRBV29-1
DNA: TGTGCCAGCAGCCTGGACTTAGCATCGCCCCAGCATTTT; CDR3: CASSLDLASPQHF; length: 13; D: NA; J: TRBJ1-5; V: TRBV7-2
DNA: TGTGCCAGCAGTGGCTCCAGTCTCGAACTAGCGGGAGACGTCAATGAGCAGTTCTTC; CDR3: CASSGSSLELAGDVNEQFF; length: 19; D: TRBD2; J: TRBJ2-1; V: TRBV6-4
DNA: TGTGCCAGCTTAAAAGACAGTCACAATCAGTTCTACGAGCAGTACTTC; CDR3: CASLKDSHNQFYEQYF; length: 16; D: NA; J: TRBJ2-7; V: TRBV2
DNA: TGTGCCAGCAGCCCCCCGGGACTAGCGGGCACAGATACGCAGTATTTT; CDR3: CASSPPGLAGTDTQYF; length: 16; D: TRBD2; J: TRBJ2-3; V: TRBV9
DNA: TGTGCCAGCAGCAGGGGAATAAGCTACGAGCAGTACTTC; CDR3: CASSRGISYEQYF; length: 13; D: NA; J: TRBJ2-7; V: TRBV2
DNA: TGTGCCAGCAGTGCCGCGGGACTAGCCGTCAATGAGCAGTTCTTC; CDR3: CASSAAGLAVNEQFF; length: 15; D: TRBD2; J: TRBJ2-1; V: TRBV6-5
DNA: TGCGCCAGCAGCCAAGAGAAGGGGCACGGGCCCCAGCATTTT; CDR3: CASSQEKGHGPQHF; length: 14; D: NA; J: TRBJ1-5; V: TRBV4-1
DNA: TGTGCCGGGACCTCCTGGGGGGGACAGGACGAGCAGTACTTC; CDR3: CAGTSWGGQDEQYF; length: 14; D: NA; J: TRBJ2-7; V: TRBV2
DNA: TGTGCCAGCAGCCAAGGGCCCGGGACTTACAATCAGCCCCAGCATTTT; CDR3: CASSQGPGTYNQPQHF; length: 16; D: NA; J: TRBJ1-5; V: TRBV5-6
DNA: TGTGCCTGGAGTGCCGGGAGTCATCAGCCCCAGCATTTT; CDR3: CAWSAGSHQPQHF; length: 13; D: NA; J: TRBJ1-5; V: TRBV30
DNA: TGTGCCAGTAGTTTTCTAATAGGGGACAGGGGAGCCACTGAAGCTTTCTTT; CDR3: CASSFLIGDRGATEAFF; length: 17; D: TRBD1; J: TRBJ1-1; V: TRBV19
DNA: TGTGCCAGCAGTTCAAGCGGGAGTGGGTACGAGCAGTACTTC; CDR3: CASSSSGSGYEQYF; length: 14; D: TRBD2; J: TRBJ2-7; V: TRBV27
DNA: TGTGCCAGCGGGGACAGACGCCCGCCCCAGCATTTT; CDR3: CASGDRRPPQHF; length: 12; D: TRBD1; J: TRBJ1-5; V: TRBV6-1
DNA: TGTGCCAGCAGCTTGGTCCCAGGGGGCGCGGGGGAGCAGTACTTC; CDR3: CASSLVPGGAGEQYF; length: 15; D: TRBD1; J: TRBJ2-7; V: TRBV5-6
DNA: TGTGCCAGCAGTTTATCTCTCTTATCCTACGAGCAGTACTTC; CDR3: CASSLSLLSYEQYF; length: 14; D: NA; J: TRBJ2-7; V: TRBV27